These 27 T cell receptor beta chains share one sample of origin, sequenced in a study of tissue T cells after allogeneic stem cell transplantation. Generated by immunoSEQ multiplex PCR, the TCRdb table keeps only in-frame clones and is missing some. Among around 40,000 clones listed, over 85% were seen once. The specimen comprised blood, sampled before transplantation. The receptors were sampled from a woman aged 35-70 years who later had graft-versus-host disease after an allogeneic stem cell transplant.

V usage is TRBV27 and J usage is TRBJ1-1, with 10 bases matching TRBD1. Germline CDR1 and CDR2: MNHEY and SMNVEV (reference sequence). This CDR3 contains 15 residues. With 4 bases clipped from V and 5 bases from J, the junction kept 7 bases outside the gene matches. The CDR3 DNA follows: TGTGCCAGCAGTTCTACGGGACAGGGGAGGACTGAAGCTTTCTTT. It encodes CASSSTGQGRTEAFF.

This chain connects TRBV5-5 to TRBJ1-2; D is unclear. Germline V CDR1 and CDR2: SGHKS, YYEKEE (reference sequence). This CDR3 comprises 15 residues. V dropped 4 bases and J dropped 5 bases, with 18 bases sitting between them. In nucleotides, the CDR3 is TGTGCCAGCAGCCCTGAATTGCGGGCCAATTATGGCTACACCTTC. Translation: CASSPELRANYGYTF.

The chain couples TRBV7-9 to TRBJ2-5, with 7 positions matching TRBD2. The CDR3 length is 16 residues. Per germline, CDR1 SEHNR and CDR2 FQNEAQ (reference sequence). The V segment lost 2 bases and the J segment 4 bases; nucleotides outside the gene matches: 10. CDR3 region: CASSLPRGVEAETQYF. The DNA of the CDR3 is TGTGCCAGCAGCTTACCCCGGGGGGTAGAGGCAGAGACCCAGTACTTC.

CDR3 nucleotide sequence: TGTGCCACCTTTGCTCCCGGGACTACCTACAATGAGCAGTTCTTC. Protein sequence: CATFAPGTTYNEQFF. This chain joins TRBV6-5 and TRBJ2-1, with TRBD2 matching over 7 bases. This CDR3 contains 15 residues. The junction had 11 bases not matched to a gene; V was cut back by 10 bases and J by 2 bases. CDR1 and CDR2 (germline): MNHEY, SVGAGI.

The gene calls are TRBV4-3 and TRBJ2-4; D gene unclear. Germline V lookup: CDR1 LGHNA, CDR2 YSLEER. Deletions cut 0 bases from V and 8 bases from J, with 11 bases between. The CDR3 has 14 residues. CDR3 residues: CASSQDRLMDIQYF. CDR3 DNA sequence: TGCGCCAGCAGCCAAGATAGGTTAATGGACATTCAGTACTTC.

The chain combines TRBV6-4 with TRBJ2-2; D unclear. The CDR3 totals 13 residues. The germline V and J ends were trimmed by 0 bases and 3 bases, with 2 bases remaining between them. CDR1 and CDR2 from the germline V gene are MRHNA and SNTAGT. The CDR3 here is CASSDSDTGELFF. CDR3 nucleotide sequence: TGTGCCAGCAGTGACTCGGACACCGGGGAGCTGTTTTTT.

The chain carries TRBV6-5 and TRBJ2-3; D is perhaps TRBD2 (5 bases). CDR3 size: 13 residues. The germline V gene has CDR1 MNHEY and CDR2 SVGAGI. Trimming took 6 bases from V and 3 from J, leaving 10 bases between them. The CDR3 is CASRPSGTDTQYF. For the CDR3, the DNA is TGTGCCAGCAGGCCCTCGGGGACAGATACGCAGTATTTT.

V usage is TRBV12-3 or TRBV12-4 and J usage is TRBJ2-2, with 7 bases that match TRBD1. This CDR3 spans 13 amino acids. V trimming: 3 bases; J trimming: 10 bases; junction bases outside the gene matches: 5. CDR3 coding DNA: TGTGCCAGCAGTTTGGAAGGGGGCGTGGAGCTGTTTTTT. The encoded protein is CASSLEGGVELFF.

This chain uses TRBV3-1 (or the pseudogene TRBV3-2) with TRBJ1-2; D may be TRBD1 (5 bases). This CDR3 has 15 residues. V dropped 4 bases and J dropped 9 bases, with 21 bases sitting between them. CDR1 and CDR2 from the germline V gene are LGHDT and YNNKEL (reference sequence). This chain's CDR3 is CASSLGFGQGDRYTF. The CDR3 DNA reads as TGTGCCAGCAGCCTAGGATTCGGGCAGGGCGATCGCTACACCTTC.

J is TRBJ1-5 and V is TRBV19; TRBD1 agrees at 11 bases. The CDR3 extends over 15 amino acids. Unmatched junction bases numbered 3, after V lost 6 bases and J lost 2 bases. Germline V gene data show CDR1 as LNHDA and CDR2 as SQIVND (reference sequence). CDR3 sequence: CASRDRGRGNQPQHF. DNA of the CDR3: TGTGCCAGTAGGGACAGGGGGCGCGGCAATCAGCCCCAGCATTTT. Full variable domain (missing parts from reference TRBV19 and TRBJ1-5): DGGITQSPKYLFRKEGQNVTLSCEQNLNHDAMYWYRQDPGQGLRLIYYSQIVNDFQKGDIAEGYSVSREKKESFPLTVTSAQKNPTAFYLCASRDRGRGNQPQHFGDGTRLSIL.

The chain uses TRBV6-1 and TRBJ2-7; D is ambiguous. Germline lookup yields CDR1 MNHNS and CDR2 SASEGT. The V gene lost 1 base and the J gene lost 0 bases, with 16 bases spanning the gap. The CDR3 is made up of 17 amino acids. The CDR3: CASSEEKFGRSSYEQYF. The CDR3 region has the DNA TGTGCCAGCAGTGAAGAGAAGTTCGGACGGAGCTCCTACGAGCAGTACTTC.

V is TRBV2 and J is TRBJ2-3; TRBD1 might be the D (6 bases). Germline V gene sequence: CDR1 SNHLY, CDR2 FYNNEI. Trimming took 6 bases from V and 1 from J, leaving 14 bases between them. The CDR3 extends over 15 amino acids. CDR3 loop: CASSVQGFGTDTQYF. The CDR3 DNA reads TGTGCCAGCAGCGTACAGGGTTTCGGCACAGATACGCAGTATTTT.

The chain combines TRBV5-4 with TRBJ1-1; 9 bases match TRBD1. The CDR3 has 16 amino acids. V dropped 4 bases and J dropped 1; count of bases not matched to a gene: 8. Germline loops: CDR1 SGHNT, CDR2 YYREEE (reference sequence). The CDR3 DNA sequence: TGTGCCAGCAGCGGGGGAGGGACAGGGAAGAACACTGAAGCTTTCTTT. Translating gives CASSGGGTGKNTEAFF.

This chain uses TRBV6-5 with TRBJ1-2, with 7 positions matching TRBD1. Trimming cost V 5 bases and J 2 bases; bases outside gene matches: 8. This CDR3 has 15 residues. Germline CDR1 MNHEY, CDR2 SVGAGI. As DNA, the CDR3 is TGTGCCAGCAGTACCCGGGACAGAGCAAACTATGGCTACACCTTC. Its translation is CASSTRDRANYGYTF.

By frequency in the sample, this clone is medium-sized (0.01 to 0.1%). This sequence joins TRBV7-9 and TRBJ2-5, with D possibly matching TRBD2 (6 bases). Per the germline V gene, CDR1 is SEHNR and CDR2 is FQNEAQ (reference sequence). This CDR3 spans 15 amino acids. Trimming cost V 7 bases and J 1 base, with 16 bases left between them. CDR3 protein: CASILTAGLQETQYF. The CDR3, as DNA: TGTGCCAGCATCCTGACGGCGGGACTCCAAGAGACCCAGTACTTC. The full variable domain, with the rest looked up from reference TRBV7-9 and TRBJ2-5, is DTGVSQNPRHKITKRGQNVTFRCDPISEHNRLYWYRQTLGQGPEFLTYFQNEAQLEKSRLLSDRFSAERPKGSFSTLEIQRTEQGDSAMYLCASILTAGLQETQYFGPGTRLLVL.

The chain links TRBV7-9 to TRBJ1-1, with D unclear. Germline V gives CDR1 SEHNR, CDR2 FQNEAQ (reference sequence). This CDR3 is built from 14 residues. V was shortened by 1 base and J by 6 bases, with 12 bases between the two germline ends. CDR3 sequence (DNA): TGTGCCAGCAGCTTAGGGGTGGGCTACCCTGAAGCTTTCTTT. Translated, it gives CASSLGVGYPEAFF.

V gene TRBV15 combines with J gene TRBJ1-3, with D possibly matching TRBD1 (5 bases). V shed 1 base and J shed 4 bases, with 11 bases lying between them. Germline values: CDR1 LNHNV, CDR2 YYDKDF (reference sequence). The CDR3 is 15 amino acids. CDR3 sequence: CATSRARGGGNTIYF. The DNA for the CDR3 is TGTGCCACCAGCAGAGCAAGGGGTGGCGGAAACACCATATATTTT.

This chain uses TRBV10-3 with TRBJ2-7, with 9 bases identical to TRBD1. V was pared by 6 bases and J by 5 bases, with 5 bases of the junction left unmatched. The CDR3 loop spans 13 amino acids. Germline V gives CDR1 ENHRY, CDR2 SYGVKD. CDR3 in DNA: TGTGCCATCAGCAGGGACAGGGAACACGAGCAGTACTTC. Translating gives CAISRDREHEQYF.

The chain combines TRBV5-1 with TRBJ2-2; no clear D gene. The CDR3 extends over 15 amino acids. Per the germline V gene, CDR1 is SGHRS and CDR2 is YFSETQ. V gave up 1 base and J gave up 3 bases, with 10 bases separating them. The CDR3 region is CASSLWGTDTGELFF. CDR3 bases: TGCGCCAGCAGCTTGTGGGGTACGGACACCGGGGAGCTGTTTTTT.

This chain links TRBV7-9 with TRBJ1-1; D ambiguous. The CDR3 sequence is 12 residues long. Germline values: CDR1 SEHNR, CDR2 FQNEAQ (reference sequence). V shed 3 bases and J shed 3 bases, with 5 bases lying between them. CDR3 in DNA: TGTGCCAGCAGCTTTTCTTACACTGAAGCTTTCTTT. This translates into CASSFSYTEAFF. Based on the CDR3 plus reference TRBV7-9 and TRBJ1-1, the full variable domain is DTGVSQNPRHKITKRGQNVTFRCDPISEHNRLYWYRQTLGQGPEFLTYFQNEAQLEKSRLLSDRFSAERPKGSFSTLEIQRTEQGDSAMYLCASSFSYTEAFFGQGTRLTVV.

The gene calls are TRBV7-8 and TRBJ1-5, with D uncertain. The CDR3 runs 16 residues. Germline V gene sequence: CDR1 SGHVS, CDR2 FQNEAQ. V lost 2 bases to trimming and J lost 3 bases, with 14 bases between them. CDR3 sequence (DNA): TGTGCCAGCAGCTTAAACAGCCAGGCTACCAATCAGCCCCAGCATTTT. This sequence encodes CASSLNSQATNQPQHF.

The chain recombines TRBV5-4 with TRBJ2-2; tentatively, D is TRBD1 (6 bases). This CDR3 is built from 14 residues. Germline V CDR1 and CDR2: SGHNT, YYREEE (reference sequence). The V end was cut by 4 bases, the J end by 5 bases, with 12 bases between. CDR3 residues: CASSRSGDTGELFF. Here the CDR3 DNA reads TGTGCCAGCAGCCGCTCAGGGGATACCGGGGAGCTGTTTTTT.

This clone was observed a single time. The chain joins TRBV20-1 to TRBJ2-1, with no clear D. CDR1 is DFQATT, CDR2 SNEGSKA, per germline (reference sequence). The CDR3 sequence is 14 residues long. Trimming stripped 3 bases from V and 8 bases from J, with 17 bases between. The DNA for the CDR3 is TGCAGTGCTAGTTTATTAGTAGATAGGGATGAGCAGTTCTTC. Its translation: CSASLLVDRDEQFF.

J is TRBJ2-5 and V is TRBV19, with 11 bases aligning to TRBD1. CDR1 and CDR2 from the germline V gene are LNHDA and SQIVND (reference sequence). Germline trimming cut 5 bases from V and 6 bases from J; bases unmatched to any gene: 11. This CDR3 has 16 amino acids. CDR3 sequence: CASSLRTGGMIKTQYF. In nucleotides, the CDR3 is TGTGCCAGTAGTCTCAGGACAGGGGGCATGATAAAGACCCAGTACTTC.

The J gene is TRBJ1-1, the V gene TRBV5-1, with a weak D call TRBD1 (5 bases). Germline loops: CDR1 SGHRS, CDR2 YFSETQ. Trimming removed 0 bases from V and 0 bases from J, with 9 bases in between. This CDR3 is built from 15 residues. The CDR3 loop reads CASSLESTVNTEAFF. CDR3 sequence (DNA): TGCGCCAGCAGCTTGGAGTCGACAGTGAACACTGAAGCTTTCTTT.

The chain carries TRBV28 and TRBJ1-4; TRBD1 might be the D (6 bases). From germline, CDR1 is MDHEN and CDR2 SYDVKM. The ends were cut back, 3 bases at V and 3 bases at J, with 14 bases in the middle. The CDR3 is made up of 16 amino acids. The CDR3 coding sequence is TGTGCCAGCAGTTTCTCCCCTGGGACACCTAATGAAAAACTGTTTTTT. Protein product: CASSFSPGTPNEKLFF.

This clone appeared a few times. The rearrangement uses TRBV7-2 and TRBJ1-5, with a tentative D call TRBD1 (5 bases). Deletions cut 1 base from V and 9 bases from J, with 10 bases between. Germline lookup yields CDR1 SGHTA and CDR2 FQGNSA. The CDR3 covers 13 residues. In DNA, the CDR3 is TGTGCCAGCAGCTTAGGGGGGGATTGGCCCCAGCATTTT. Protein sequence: CASSLGGDWPQHF. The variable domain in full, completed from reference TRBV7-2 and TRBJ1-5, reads GAGVSQSPSNKVTEKGKDVELRCDPISGHTALYWYRQSLGQGLEFLIYFQGNSAPDKSGLPSDRFSAERTGGSVSTLTIQRTQQEDSAVYLCASSLGGDWPQHFGDGTRLSIL.